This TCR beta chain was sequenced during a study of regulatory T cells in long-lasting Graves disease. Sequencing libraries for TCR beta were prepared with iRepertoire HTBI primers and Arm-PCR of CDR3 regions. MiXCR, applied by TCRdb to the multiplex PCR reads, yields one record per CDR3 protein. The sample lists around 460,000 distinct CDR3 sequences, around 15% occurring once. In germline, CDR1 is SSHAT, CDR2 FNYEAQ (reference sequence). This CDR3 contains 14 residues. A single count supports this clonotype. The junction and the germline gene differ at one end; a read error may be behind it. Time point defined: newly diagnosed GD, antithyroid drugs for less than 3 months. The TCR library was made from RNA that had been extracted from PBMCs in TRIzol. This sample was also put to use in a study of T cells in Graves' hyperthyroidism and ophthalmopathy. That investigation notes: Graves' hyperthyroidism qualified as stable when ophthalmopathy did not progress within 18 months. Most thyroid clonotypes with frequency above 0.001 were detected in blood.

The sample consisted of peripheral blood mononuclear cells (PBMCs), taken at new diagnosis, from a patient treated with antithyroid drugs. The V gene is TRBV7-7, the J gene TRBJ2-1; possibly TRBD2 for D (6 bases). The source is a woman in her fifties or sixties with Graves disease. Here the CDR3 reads CASSLVNAGGEQFF. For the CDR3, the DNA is TGTGCTAGCAGCTTAGTAAATGCCGGGGGTGAGCAGTTCTTC.